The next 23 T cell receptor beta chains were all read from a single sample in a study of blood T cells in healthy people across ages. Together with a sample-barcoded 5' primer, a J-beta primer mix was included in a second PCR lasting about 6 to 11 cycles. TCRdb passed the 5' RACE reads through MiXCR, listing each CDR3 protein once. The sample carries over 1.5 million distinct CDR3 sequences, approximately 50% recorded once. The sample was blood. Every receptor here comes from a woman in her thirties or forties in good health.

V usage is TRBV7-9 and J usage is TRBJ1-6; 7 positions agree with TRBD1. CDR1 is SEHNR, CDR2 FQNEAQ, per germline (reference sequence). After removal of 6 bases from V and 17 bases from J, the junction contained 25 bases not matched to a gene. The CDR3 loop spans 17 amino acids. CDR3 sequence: CASSFADLTGSRSSFHF. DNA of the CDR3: TGTGCCAGCAGTTTCGCTGACTTGACAGGGAGTCGTTCATCCTTCCACTTT.

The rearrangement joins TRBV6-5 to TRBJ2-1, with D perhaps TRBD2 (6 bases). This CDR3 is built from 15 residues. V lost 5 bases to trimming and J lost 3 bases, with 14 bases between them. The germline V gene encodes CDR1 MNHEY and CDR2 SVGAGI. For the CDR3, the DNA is TGTGCCAGCAGTACAGCGGAGGAGGGCTACAATGAGCAGTTCTTC. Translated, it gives CASSTAEEGYNEQFF.

In DNA, the CDR3 is TGTGCCACCAGCAAATCATCTTTCACGGGCTGGGAGACCCAGTACTTC. This translates into CATSKSSFTGWETQYF. This sequence joins TRBV15 and TRBJ2-5; D remains ambiguous. V shed 4 bases and J shed 5 bases, with 20 bases lying between them. The CDR3 is made up of 16 amino acids. Germline V gives CDR1 LNHNV, CDR2 YYDKDF (reference sequence).

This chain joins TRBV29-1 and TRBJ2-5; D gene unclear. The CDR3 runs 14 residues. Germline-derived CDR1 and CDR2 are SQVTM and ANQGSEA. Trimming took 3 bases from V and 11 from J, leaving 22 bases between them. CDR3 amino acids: CSVEWKSGVNVQYF. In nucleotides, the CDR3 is TGCAGCGTTGAGTGGAAATCTGGGGTAAACGTTCAGTACTTC.

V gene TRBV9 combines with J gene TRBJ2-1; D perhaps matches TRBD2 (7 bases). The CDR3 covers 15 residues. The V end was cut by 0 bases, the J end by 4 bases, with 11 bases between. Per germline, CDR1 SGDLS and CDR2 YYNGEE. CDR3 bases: TGTGCCAGCAGCGTAGCGGGGGGCGAATACAATGAGCAGTTCTTC. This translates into CASSVAGGEYNEQFF.

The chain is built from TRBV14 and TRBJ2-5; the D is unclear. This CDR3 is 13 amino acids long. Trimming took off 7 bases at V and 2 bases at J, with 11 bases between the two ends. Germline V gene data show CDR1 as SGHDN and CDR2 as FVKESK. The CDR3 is CASKWTDQETQYF. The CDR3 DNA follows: TGTGCCAGCAAATGGACGGATCAAGAGACCCAGTACTTC.

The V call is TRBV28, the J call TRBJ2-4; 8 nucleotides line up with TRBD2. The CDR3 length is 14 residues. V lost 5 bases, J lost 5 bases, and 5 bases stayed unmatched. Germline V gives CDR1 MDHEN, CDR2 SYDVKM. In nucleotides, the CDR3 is TGTGCCAGCAGTACGGGGGGGAGTGAAAACATTCAGTACTTC. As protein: CASSTGGSENIQYF.

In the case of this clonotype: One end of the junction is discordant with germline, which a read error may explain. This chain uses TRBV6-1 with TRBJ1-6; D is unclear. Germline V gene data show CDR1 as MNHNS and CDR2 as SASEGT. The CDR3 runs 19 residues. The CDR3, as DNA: TGTGCCAGCAGTCAAGCCTGGGGTCCCTTAAGCTCCTATAATTCACCCCTCCACTTT. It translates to CASSQAWGPLSSYNSPLHF.

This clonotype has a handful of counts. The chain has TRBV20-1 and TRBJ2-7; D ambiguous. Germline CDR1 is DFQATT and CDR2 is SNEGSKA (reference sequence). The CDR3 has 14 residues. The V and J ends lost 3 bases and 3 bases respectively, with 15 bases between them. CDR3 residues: CSARAVGISYEQYF. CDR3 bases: TGCAGTGCTAGGGCTGTAGGGATCAGCTACGAGCAGTACTTC.

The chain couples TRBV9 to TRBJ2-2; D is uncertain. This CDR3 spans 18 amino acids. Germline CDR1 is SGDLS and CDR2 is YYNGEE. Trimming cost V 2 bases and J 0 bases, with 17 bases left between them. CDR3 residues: CASSVSRSVGPNTGELFF. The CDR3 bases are TGTGCCAGCAGCGTCTCAAGGTCCGTGGGCCCGAACACCGGGGAGCTGTTTTTT.

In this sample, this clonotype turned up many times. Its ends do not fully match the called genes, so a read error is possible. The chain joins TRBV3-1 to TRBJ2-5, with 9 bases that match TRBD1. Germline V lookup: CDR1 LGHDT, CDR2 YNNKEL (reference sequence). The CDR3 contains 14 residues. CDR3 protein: CASSQGTGRETQYF. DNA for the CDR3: TGCGCCAGCAGCCAGGGGACAGGGAGGGAGACCCAGTACTTC.

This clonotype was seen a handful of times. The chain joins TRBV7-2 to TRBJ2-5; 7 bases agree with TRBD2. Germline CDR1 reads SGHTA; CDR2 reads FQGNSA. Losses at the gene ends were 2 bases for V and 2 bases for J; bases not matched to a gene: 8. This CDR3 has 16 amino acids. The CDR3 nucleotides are TGTGCCAGCAGCTTATTCGGCGGGGGTATACAAGAGACCCAGTACTTC. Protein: CASSLFGGGIQETQYF.

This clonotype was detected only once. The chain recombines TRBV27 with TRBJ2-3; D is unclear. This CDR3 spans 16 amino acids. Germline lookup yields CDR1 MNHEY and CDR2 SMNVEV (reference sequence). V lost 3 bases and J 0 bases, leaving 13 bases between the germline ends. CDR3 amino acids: CASSFIRKVSTDTQYF. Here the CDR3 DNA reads TGTGCCAGCAGTTTTATCAGGAAAGTTAGCACAGATACGCAGTATTTT.

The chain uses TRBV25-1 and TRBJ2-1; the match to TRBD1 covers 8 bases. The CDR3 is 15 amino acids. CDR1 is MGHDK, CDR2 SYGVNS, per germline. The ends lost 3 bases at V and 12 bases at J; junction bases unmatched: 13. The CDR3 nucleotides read TGTGCCAGCAGTGATGTGGACAGGGTACTGACGGTGCAGTTCTTC. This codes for CASSDVDRVLTVQFF.

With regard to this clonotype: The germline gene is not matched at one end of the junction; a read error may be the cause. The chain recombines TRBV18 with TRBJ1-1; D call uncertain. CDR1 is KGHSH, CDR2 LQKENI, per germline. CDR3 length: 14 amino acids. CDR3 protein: CASSPPGLSTDAFF. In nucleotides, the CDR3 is TGTGCCAGCTCACCACCAGGGCTTAGCACTGATGCTTTCTTT.

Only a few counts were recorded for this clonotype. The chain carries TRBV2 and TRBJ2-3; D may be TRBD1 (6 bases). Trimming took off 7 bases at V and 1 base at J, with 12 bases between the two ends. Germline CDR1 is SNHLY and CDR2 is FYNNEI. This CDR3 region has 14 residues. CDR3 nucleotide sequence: TGTGCCAGCAACGGGCAGGGGCGCACAGATACGCAGTATTTT. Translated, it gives CASNGQGRTDTQYF.

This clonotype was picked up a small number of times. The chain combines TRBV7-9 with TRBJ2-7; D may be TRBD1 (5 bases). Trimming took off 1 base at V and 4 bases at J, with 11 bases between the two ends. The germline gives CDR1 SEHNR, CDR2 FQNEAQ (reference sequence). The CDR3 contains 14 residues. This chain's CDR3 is CASSLVQGYYEQYF. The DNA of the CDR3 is TGTGCCAGCAGCTTAGTGCAGGGCTATTACGAGCAGTACTTC.

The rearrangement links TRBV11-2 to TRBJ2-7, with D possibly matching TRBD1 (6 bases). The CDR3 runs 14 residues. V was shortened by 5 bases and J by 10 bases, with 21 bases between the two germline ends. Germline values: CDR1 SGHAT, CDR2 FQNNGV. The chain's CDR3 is CASSPGTSQEAQYF. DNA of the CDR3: TGTGCCAGCAGCCCGGGGACATCTCAAGAGGCCCAGTACTTC.

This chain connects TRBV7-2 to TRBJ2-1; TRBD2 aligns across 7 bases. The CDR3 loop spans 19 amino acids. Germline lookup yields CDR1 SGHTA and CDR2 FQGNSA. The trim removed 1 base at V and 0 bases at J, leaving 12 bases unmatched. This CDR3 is CASSLGLAVFKSSYNEQFF. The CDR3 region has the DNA TGTGCCAGCAGCTTAGGGCTAGCGGTGTTTAAAAGCTCCTACAATGAGCAGTTCTTC.

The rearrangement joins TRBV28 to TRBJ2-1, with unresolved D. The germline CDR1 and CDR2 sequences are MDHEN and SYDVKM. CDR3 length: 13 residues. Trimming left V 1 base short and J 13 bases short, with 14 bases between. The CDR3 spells CASSLYERADQFF. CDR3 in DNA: TGTGCCAGCAGTTTATACGAGCGCGCTGACCAGTTCTTC.

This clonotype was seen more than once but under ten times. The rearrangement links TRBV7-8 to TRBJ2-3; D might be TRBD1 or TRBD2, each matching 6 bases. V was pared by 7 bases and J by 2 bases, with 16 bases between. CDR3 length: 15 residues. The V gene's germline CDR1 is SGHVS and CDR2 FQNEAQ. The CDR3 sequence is CASNKRGDTTDTQYF. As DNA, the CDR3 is TGTGCCAGCAACAAAAGGGGGGACACCACAGATACGCAGTATTTT.

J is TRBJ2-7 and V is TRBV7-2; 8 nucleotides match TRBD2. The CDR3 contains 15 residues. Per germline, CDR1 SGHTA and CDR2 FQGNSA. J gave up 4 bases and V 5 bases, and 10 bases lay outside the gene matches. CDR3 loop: CASSLSGGVGYEQYF. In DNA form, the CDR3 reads TGTGCCAGCAGCCTATCGGGAGGGGTTGGTTACGAGCAGTACTTC.

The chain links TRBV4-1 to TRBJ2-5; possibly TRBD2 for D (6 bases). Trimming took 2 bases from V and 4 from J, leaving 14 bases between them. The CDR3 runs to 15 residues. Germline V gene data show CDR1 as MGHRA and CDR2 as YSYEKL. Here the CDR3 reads CASSQSNGGGETQYF. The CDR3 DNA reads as TGCGCCAGCAGCCAAAGTAACGGGGGAGGAGAGACCCAGTACTTC.